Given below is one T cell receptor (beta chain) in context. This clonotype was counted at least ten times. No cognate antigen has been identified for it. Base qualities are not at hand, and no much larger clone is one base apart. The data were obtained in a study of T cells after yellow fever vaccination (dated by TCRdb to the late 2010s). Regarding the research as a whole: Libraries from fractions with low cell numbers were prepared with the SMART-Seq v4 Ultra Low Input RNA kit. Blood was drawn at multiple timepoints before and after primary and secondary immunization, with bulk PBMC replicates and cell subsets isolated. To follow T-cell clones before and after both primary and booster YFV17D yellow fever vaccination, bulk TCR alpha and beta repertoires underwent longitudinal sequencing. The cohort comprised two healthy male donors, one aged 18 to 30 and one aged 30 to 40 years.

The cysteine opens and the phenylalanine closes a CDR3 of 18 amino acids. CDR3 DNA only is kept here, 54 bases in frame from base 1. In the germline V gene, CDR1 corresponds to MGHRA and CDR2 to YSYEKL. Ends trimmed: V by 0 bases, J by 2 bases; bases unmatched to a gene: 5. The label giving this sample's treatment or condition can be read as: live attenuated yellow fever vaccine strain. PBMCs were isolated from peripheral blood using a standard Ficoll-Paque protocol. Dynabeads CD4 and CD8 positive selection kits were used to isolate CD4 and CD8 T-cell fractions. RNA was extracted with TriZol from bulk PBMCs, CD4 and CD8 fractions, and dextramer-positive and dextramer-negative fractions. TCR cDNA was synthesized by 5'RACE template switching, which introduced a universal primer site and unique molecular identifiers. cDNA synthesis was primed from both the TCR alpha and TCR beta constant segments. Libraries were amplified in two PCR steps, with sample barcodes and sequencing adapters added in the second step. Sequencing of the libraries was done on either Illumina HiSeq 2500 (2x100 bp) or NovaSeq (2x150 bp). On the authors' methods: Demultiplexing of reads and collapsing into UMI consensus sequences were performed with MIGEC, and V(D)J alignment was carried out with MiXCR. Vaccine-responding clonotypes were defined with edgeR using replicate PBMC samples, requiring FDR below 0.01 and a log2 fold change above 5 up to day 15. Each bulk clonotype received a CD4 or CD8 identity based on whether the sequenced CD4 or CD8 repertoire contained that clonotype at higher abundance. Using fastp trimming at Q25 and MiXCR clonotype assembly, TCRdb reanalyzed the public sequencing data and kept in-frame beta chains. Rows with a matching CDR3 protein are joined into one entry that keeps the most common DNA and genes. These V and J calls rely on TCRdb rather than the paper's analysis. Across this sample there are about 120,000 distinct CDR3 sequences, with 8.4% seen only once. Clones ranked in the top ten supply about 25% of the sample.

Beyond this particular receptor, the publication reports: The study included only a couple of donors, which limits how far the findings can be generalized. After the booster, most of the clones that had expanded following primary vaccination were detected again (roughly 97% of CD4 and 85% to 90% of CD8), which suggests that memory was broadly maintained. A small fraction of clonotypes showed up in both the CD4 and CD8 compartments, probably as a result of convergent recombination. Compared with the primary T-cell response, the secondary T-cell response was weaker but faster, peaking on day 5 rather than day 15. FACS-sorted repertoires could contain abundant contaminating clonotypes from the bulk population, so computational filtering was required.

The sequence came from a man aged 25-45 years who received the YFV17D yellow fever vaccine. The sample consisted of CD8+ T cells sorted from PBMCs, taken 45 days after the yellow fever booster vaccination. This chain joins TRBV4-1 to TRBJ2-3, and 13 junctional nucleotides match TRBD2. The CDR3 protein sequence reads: CASSQDPGLAGDTDTQYF. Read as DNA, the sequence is TGCGCCAGCAGCCAAGATCCCGGACTAGCGGGAGACACAGATACGCAGTATTTT.